Sequencing of this T cell receptor beta chain was carried out in a study of cytomegalovirus exposure and HLA in healthy donors. The PCR employed 60 Vbeta primers together with 13 Jbeta primers. Only in-frame clones appear in the TCRdb table, and some are missing; sequencing was by immunoSEQ multiplex PCR. Of more than 95,000 clones in the sample, over 9.5% were seen once. Germline loops: CDR1 KGHSH, CDR2 LQKENI. The CDR3 length is 15 residues. Trimming cost V 4 bases and J 8 bases, with 17 bases left between them. Source material: PBMCs. The TCR was taken from a woman under 30 in good health and CMV-seropositive. The rearrangement links TRBV18 to TRBJ1-4; no firm D call. The CDR3 sequence is CASSLYSPKGEKLFF. The CDR3 DNA reads TGTGCCAGCTCACTGTACAGTCCCAAAGGCGAAAAACTGTTTTTT.